These T cell receptor beta chains were read from a single sample in a study of regulatory T cells in long-lasting Graves disease. From the multiplex PCR reads, TCRdb called clonotypes with MiXCR, one entry per CDR3 protein. Found here are hundreds of thousands of distinct CDR3 sequences, 16% of them singletons; the top ten hold 30%. The data were also submitted as part of a second study, on T cells in Graves' hyperthyroidism and ophthalmopathy.

The source was peripheral blood mononuclear cells (PBMCs), collected at new diagnosis, from a patient treated with antithyroid drugs. These receptor sequences come from a man aged 35-49 years with Graves disease. CDR3s include the opening cysteine and the closing phenylalanine or tryptophan. The D gene is left open where the match is weak. Size is stated for part of the rows, as once, few or many counts, or as a class when the clone is expanded.

clone size | J gene | V gene | D gene | CDR3 protein | CDR3 DNA
. | TRBJ2-6 | TRBV7-3 | . | CASSQTGGRGANVLTF | TGTGCCAGCAGCCAAACCGGAGGGCGTGGGGCCAACGTCCTGACTTTC
. | TRBJ2-5 | TRBV5-6 | TRBD1 | CASSLAGQQETQYF | TGTGCCAGCAGCTTGGCGGGACAGCAAGAGACCCAGTACTTC
few | TRBJ2-2 | TRBV20-1 | . | CSAVVPLGADTGELFF | TGCAGTGCCGTGGTCCCCTTAGGGGCTGACACCGGGGAGCTGTTTTTT
many | TRBJ1-2 | TRBV28 | . | CASSSPGRPNYGYTF | TGTGCCAGCAGTTCCCCGGGCAGACCTAACTATGGCTACACCTTC
many | TRBJ2-1 | TRBV2 | . | CASSETSIVYEQFF | TGTGCCAGCAGTGAAACTAGCATAGTGTATGAGCAGTTCTTC
many | TRBJ2-3 | TRBV20-1 | . | CSARYPGTDTQYF | TGCAGTGCTAGGTACCCCGGAACAGATACGCAGTATTTT
. | TRBJ1-3 | TRBV4-1 | . | CASSPRAGARSGNTIYF | TGCGCCAGCAGCCCCCGGGCGGGGGCCCGCTCTGGAAACACCATATATTTT
many | TRBJ1-1 | TRBV7-2 | TRBD1 | CASSLVRQGGSEAFF | TGTGCCAGCAGCTTAGTGCGACAGGGAGGCTCTGAAGCTTTCTTT
many | TRBJ1-1 | TRBV6-2/TRBV6-3 | TRBD1 | CASTRTGGLNTEAFF | TGTGCCAGCACTCGGACAGGGGGCCTGAACACTGAAGCTTTCTTT
many | TRBJ2-7 | TRBV9 | . | CASSPQGGGRYEQYF | TGTGCCAGCAGCCCTCAAGGGGGGGGCCGCTACGAGCAGTACTTC
many | TRBJ2-7 | TRBV28 | . | CASSTGTKPYEQYF | TGTGCCAGCTCAACCGGGACCAAGCCTTACGAGCAGTACTTC
many | TRBJ2-1 | TRBV27 | . | CASSPGTVYNEQFF | TGTGCCAGCAGTCCCGGGACTGTATACAATGAGCAGTTCTTC
many | TRBJ1-6 | TRBV6-2/TRBV6-3 | TRBD1 | CASRSAGTANNSPLHF | TGTGCCAGCAGGAGCGCCGGGACAGCGAATAATTCACCCCTCCACTTT
many | TRBJ2-3 | TRBV5-5 | . | CASSSTGPDTQYF | TGTGCCAGCAGCTCTACAGGGCCAGATACGCAGTATTTT
many | TRBJ2-1 | TRBV28 | TRBD2 | CASRLGLAGGPMGEQFF | TGTGCCAGCAGACTCGGACTAGCGGGGGGGCCTATGGGTGAGCAGTTCTTC
many | TRBJ1-5 | TRBV30 | . | CAWSRDGGQPQHF | TGTGCCTGGAGCCGTGATGGCGGTCAGCCCCAGCATTTT
. | TRBJ1-4 | TRBV28 | TRBD1 | CASGGSGQGGNEKLFF | TGTGCCAGCGGTGGATCGGGACAGGGGGGTAATGAAAAACTGTTTTTT
many | TRBJ2-1 | TRBV6-2/TRBV6-3 | . | CASSYDAYNEQFF | TGTGCCAGCAGTTACGATGCTTACAATGAGCAGTTCTTC
many | TRBJ2-4 | TRBV15 | . | CATSLRVADIQYF | TGTGCCACCAGTCTCAGGGTTGCGGACATTCAGTACTTC
few | TRBJ2-5 | TRBV29-1 | TRBD1 | CSVDQGAQETQYF | TGCAGCGTTGATCAGGGGGCCCAAGAGACCCAGTACTTC
. | TRBJ2-1 | TRBV9 | TRBD2 | CASSVELAGGFYNEQFF | TGTGCCAGCAGCGTAGAACTAGCGGGGGGGTTCTACAATGAGCAGTTCTTC
many | TRBJ2-7 | TRBV6-1 | TRBD1 | CASSKGQVYEQYF | TGTGCCAGCAGTAAGGGACAGGTCTACGAGCAGTACTTC
. | TRBJ2-5 | TRBV7-8 | TRBD2 | CASSRAGRQETQYF | TGTGCCAGCAGCCGAGCGGGGAGGCAAGAGACCCAGTACTTC
many | TRBJ2-3 | TRBV7-3 | . | CASSLMGSDTDTQYF | TGTGCCAGCAGCTTAATGGGGTCCGACACAGATACGCAGTATTTT
. | TRBJ1-5 | TRBV28 | . | CASSRGEGRQPQHF | TGTGCCAGCAGTAGGGGAGAGGGGCGTCAGCCCCAGCATTTT
many | TRBJ2-7 | TRBV5-1 | . | CASSLELLYEQYF | TGCGCCAGCAGCTTGGAGCTACTCTACGAGCAGTACTTC
many | TRBJ1-5 | TRBV28 | . | CASFDRQGQPQHF | TGTGCCAGCTTCGACAGGCAGGGCCAGCCCCAGCATTTT
many | TRBJ2-5 | TRBV6-2/TRBV6-3 | . | CASSQLGGTQYF | TGTGCCAGCAGCCAACTTGGGGGGACCCAGTACTTC
many | TRBJ2-4 | TRBV12-3/TRBV12-4 | TRBD1 | CASSLTGQGNIQYF | TGTGCCAGCAGTCTAACCGGACAGGGTAACATTCAGTACTTC
many | TRBJ2-7 | TRBV7-9 | TRBD1 | CASSSGTADSYEQYF | TGTGCCAGCAGCTCTGGGACAGCAGACTCCTACGAGCAGTACTTC
few | TRBJ2-3 | TRBV5-4 | TRBD2 | CASSLDPGTSGSDTQYF | TGTGCCAGCAGCTTAGATCCCGGGACTAGCGGCTCAGATACGCAGTATTTT
many | TRBJ2-2 | TRBV7-2 | TRBD2 | CASSLAISGGSGELFF | TGTGCCAGCAGCTTAGCGATAAGCGGGGGATCCGGGGAGCTGTTTTTT
few | TRBJ2-1 | TRBV7-2 | TRBD2 | CASIIRAGVYNEQFF | TGTGCCAGCATCATAAGAGCGGGGGTCTACAATGAGCAGTTCTTC
many | TRBJ2-7 | TRBV20-1 | TRBD1 | CSARGRDREKTSSYEQYF | TGCAGTGCTAGAGGACGGGACAGAGAAAAAACGAGCTCCTACGAGCAGTACTTC
few | TRBJ2-7 | TRBV20-1 | TRBD2 | CSATLGGGGYEQYF | TGCAGTGCAACCCTTGGGGGGGGAGGCTACGAGCAGTACTTC
many | TRBJ1-4 | TRBV27 | TRBD1 | CASSSSTGRGEKLFF | TGTGCCAGCAGTTCATCGACAGGGCGAGGTGAAAAACTGTTTTTT
many | TRBJ2-3 | TRBV7-3 | TRBD1 | CASSRDRNTDTQYF | TGTGCCAGCAGCCGGGACAGGAACACAGATACGCAGTATTTT
few | TRBJ1-1 | TRBV20-1 | . | CSASQDTEAFF | TGCAGTGCTAGCCAGGACACGGAAGCTTTCTTT
many | TRBJ2-5 | TRBV7-2 | TRBD1 | CASSLALSDRVPQETQYF | TGTGCCAGCAGCTTAGCCCTATCGGACAGGGTGCCCCAAGAGACCCAGTACTTC
many | TRBJ2-3 | TRBV9 | . | CASSVFAGITDTQYF | TGTGCCAGCAGCGTGTTCGCGGGGATCACAGATACGCAGTATTTT
. | TRBJ1-1 | TRBV7-9 | TRBD1 | CASSLTETGANTEAFF | TGTGCCAGCAGCTTAACGGAGACAGGGGCGAACACTGAAGCTTTCTTT
few | TRBJ2-3 | TRBV6-1 | TRBD1 | CASGTGNTDTQYF | TGTGCCAGCGGGACAGGGAACACAGATACGCAGTATTTT
few | TRBJ2-3 | TRBV6-1 | . | CASSGKTAHPGDTQYF | TGTGCCAGCAGTGGAAAGACAGCCCACCCAGGAGATACGCAGTATTTT
many | TRBJ1-2 | TRBV18 | . | CASSPQRNYGYTF | TGTGCCAGCTCACCACAGAGAAACTATGGCTACACCTTC
many | TRBJ2-1 | TRBV7-3 | . | CASSLTGGATYNEQFF | TGTGCCAGCAGCTTAACGGGCGGGGCTACCTACAATGAGCAGTTCTTC
many | TRBJ2-2 | TRBV6-1 | . | CASSRNGAHTGELFF | TGTGCCAGCAGCCGAAACGGCGCACACACCGGGGAGCTGTTTTTT
few | TRBJ1-5 | TRBV2 | . | CASRAAGSFNQPQHF | TGTGCCAGCAGGGCGGCGGGGTCATTCAATCAGCCCCAGCATTTT
. | TRBJ2-2 | TRBV20-1 | . | CSARDAPWDSGELFF | TGCAGTGCTAGAGATGCCCCATGGGACTCCGGGGAGCTGTTTTTT
. | TRBJ2-7 | TRBV20-1 | . | CSAKGGLGGGSYEQYF | TGCAGTGCTAAGGGGGGCTTGGGGGGCGGCTCCTACGAGCAGTACTTC
few | TRBJ2-2 | TRBV7-9 | . | CASSFSQADGELFF | TGTGCCAGCAGCTTCTCGCAGGCGGACGGGGAGCTGTTTTTT
. | TRBJ2-4 | TRBV5-5 | . | CASSPTWDIRYF | TGTGCCAGCAGCCCGACGTGGGACATTCGGTACTTC
. | TRBJ2-3 | TRBV20-1 | TRBD2 | CSAKAPGLAGERADTQYF | TGCAGTGCGAAAGCGCCGGGACTAGCGGGGGAGCGGGCAGATACGCAGTATTTT